This T cell receptor beta chain was recovered during a study of cytomegalovirus exposure and HLA in healthy donors. Study-level results: Later analysis showed most CMV-associated TCR beta chains appearing HLA-restricted. Presence/absence analyses supposed approximately even sequencing depth among donors. The HLA-A and HLA-B alleles of most subjects were reportedly predicted accurately from TCR beta sequences. Judged likely to be a sequencing artifact was a cluster of highly shared sequence variants.

For this clone: Its antigen is currently unknown.

This CDR3 is 13 amino acids long. The V and J ends lost 0 bases and 6 bases respectively, with 12 bases between them. CDR1 and CDR2 from the germline V gene are GTSNPN and SVGIG (reference sequence). Amplification used 60 Vbeta primers and 13 Jbeta primers. Clones were sequenced by immunoSEQ multiplex PCR, and TCRdb holds only the in-frame ones, with some missing. The profile shows over 95,000 clones, about three quarters of them singletons. The receptor was isolated from a female donor in good health and CMV-seronegative. The V call is TRBV30, the J call TRBJ2-7, with a possible D match to TRBD2 (6 bases). Sequences were obtained from PBMCs. This CDR3 is CAWSVRGEGEQYF. As DNA, the CDR3 is TGTGCCTGGAGTGTACGCGGGGAAGGCGAGCAGTACTTC. Variable domain in full (rest from reference TRBV30 and TRBJ2-7): SQTIHQWPATLVQPVGSPLSLECTVEGTSNPNLYWYRQAAGRGLQLLFYSVGIGQISSEVPQNLSASRPQDRQFILSSKKLLLSDSGFYLCAWSVRGEGEQYFGPGTRLTVT.